This T cell receptor (beta chain) was sequenced during a study of blood T cell repertoires in COVID-19. Background on the study: The study drew acute and convalescent COVID-19 samples from the United States, Italy and Spain.

This clone was seen a few times. Living in about two dozen US areas, the participants were between about 18 and 100 years of age. Original processing methods: For nucleated cells, counts were estimated from reference gene primer amplification. Using immunoSEQ multiplex PCR, the repertoire was profiled, and TCRdb retains in-frame clones only, with some absent. For V, J and clone size, that table is used; D and trimming come from the DNA. Among roughly 300,000 clones listed, under 95% were seen once. The TCR sequence derives from a woman in her 30s who had recovered from COVID-19. Material: PBMCs or T cells enriched from blood (not recorded which).

DNA for the CDR3: TGTGCCAGCAGTGAAGCAACTAGCGGGAGTTGGAAGACCCAGTACTTC. This encodes CASSEATSGSWKTQYF. The genes are TRBV6-1 and TRBJ2-5; 11 positions match TRBD2. V lost 0 bases and J lost 6; bases outside the gene matches: 6. There are 16 residues in the CDR3. Germline V gene sequence: CDR1 MNHNS, CDR2 SASEGT.